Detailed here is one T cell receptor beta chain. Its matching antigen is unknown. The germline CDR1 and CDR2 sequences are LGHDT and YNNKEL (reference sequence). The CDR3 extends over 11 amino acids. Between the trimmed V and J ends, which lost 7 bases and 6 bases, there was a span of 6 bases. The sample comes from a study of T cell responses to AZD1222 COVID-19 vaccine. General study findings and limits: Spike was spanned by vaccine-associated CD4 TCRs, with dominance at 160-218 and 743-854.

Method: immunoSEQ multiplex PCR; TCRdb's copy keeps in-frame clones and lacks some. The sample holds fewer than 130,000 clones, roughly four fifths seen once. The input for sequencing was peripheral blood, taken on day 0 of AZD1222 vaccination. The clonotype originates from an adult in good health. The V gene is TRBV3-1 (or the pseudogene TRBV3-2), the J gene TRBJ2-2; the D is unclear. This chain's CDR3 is CASMRSGELFF. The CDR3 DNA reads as TGTGCCAGCATGAGATCCGGGGAGCTGTTTTTT.